This TCR beta chain was identified during a study of blood T cell repertoires in COVID-19. For the study at large: Donors in the United States, Italy and Spain gave samples during acute or convalescent COVID-19.

Using immunoSEQ multiplex PCR, the repertoire was profiled, and TCRdb retains in-frame clones only, with some absent. The sample has a few hundred thousand clones, over 75% seen once. This clone came up a few times. The CDR3 is 15 amino acids. Trimming shortened V by 0 bases and J by 6 bases, and 14 bases separated the two germline ends. The V gene's germline CDR1 is MNHEY and CDR2 SVGAGI. The chain combines TRBV6-5 with TRBJ1-1; TRBD1 is a possible D gene (6 bases). The sequence came from a woman between 35 and 50 years old who had recovered from COVID-19. Sequenced input: PBMCs or T cells enriched from blood (not recorded which). CDR3 DNA sequence: TGTGCCAGCAGTTACTCGCGGACAGCGATCCCTGAAGCTTTCTTT. Its protein is CASSYSRTAIPEAFF.